These 24 T cell receptor beta chains were all obtained from the same sample, sequenced in a study of cytomegalovirus exposure and HLA in healthy donors. PCR employed 60 Vbeta and 13 Jbeta primers. Sequencing used immunoSEQ multiplex PCR; TCRdb keeps in-frame clones, though not all of them. The repertoire holds about 84,000 clones, with 63% as singletons. The sequenced material came from PBMCs. All receptors derive from a middle-aged woman in good health and CMV-seropositive.

The chain employs TRBV5-4 and TRBJ2-1; unclear D gene. Germline loops: CDR1 SGHNT, CDR2 YYREEE (reference sequence). The CDR3 runs to 14 residues. V was shortened by 6 bases and J by 0 bases, with 10 bases between the two germline ends. Written as DNA, the CDR3 is TGTGCCAGCACCCCCTCCAGCTCCTACAATGAGCAGTTCTTC. Its translation: CASTPSSSYNEQFF.

The chain couples TRBV6-5 to TRBJ1-2, with TRBD1 identical over 8 bases. CDR1 is MNHEY, CDR2 SVGAGI, per germline. The junction had 4 bases not matched to a gene; V was cut back by 6 bases and J by 4 bases. This CDR3 contains 13 residues. CDR3 residues: CASRGQEIYGYTF. DNA of the CDR3: TGTGCCAGCAGGGGACAGGAGATCTATGGCTACACCTTC.

This clone was found once. The chain's CDR3 is CASSSNGLGAQETQYF. CDR3 nucleotide sequence: TGTGCCAGCAGCTCCAACGGGCTAGGGGCCCAAGAGACCCAGTACTTC. The chain uses TRBV7-2 and TRBJ2-5, with a weak D call TRBD1 (5 bases). From germline, CDR1 is SGHTA and CDR2 FQGNSA. The CDR3 loop spans 16 amino acids. The ends were cut back, 4 bases at V and 1 base at J, with 16 bases in the middle.

This clone was detected a few times. The chain couples TRBV4-1 to TRBJ1-1; D possibly corresponds to TRBD1 (5 bases). Trimming stripped 6 bases from V and 3 bases from J, with 8 bases between. This CDR3 region has 12 residues. The germline V gene has CDR1 MGHRA and CDR2 YSYEKL. The CDR3 spells CASRGQDTEAFF. The DNA for the CDR3 is TGCGCCAGCAGGGGGCAGGACACTGAAGCTTTCTTT.

This clone has a single count. DNA for the CDR3: TGTGCCAGCTTAGACAGTGACACTGAAGCTTTCTTT. It codes for CASLDSDTEAFF. The J gene is TRBJ1-1, the V gene TRBV18; maybe TRBD1 (5 bases). This CDR3 has 12 amino acids. Between the trimmed V and J ends, which lost 7 bases and 3 bases, there was a span of 9 bases. Germline values: CDR1 KGHSH, CDR2 LQKENI.

The J gene is TRBJ2-5, the V gene TRBV5-1; D is ambiguous. The better agreement between TRBJ2-7 and the DNA end casts doubt on the J call. The V gene's germline CDR1 is SGHRS and CDR2 YFSETQ. This CDR3 is 13 amino acids long. CDR3 residues: CASSMEVDYEQYF. CDR3 nucleotides: TGCGCCAGCAGCATGGAAGTAGATTACGAGCAGTACTTC.

This chain joins TRBV27 and TRBJ1-2, with 9 bases aligning to TRBD1. The CDR3 spans 19 residues. V lost 5 bases and J lost 0; bases outside the gene matches: 16. Germline V CDR1 and CDR2: MNHEY, SMNVEV (reference sequence). The CDR3 sequence is CASSPRGQGAPSANYGYTF. The CDR3 nucleotides read TGTGCCAGCAGTCCGCGGGGACAGGGAGCCCCCAGTGCTAACTATGGCTACACCTTC.

The V gene is TRBV5-1, the J gene TRBJ2-3; 8 bases fit TRBD2. This CDR3 comprises 15 residues. V shed 0 bases and J 3 bases; nucleotides not matched to a gene: 3. Germline lookup yields CDR1 SGHRS and CDR2 YFSETQ. The chain's CDR3 is CASSLVGGRTDTQYF. CDR3 coding DNA: TGCGCCAGCAGCTTGGTGGGCGGGAGGACAGATACGCAGTATTTT.

This clone has a handful of counts. The chain has TRBV2 and TRBJ2-7; 13 positions agree with TRBD2. The CDR3 sequence is 16 residues long. Germline V gene lookup returns CDR1 SNHLY and CDR2 FYNNEI. Trimming cost V 3 bases and J 9 bases; bases outside gene matches: 11. The CDR3 sequence is CASSDLGLAGEGVQYF. CDR3 nucleotide sequence: TGTGCCAGCAGTGATCTCGGACTAGCGGGAGAAGGTGTGCAGTACTTC.

The rearrangement links TRBV27 to TRBJ1-5, with 9 bases aligning to TRBD1. The CDR3 sequence is 17 residues long. The trim removed 5 bases at V and 2 bases at J, leaving 10 bases unmatched. Germline V gene sequence: CDR1 MNHEY, CDR2 SMNVEV (reference sequence). The CDR3, as DNA: TGTGCCAGCAGTGAGAGCTCACAGGGGGCTGGCAATCAGCCCCAGCATTTT. Its protein product is CASSESSQGAGNQPQHF.

V is TRBV7-3 and J is TRBJ2-1; perhaps TRBD1 as D (5 bases). V shed 5 bases and J shed 10 bases, with 21 bases lying between them. This CDR3 has 15 amino acids. The V gene's germline CDR1 is SGHTA and CDR2 FQGTGA. DNA of the CDR3: TGTGCCAGCAGCACCCAGGGCCCCAAGAGCCCCGAGCAGTTCTTC. Encoded protein: CASSTQGPKSPEQFF. Combining the CDR3 with reference TRBV7-3 and TRBJ2-1 gives the whole variable domain GAGVSQTPSNKVTEKGKYVELRCDPISGHTALYWYRQSLGQGPEFLIYFQGTGAADDSGLPNDRFFAVRPEGSVSTLKIQRTERGDSAVYLCASSTQGPKSPEQFFGPGTRLTVL.

The chain couples TRBV30 to TRBJ1-2; 9 nucleotides align to TRBD1. This CDR3 is built from 12 residues. CDR1 and CDR2 (germline): GTSNPN, SVGIG (reference sequence). J was trimmed by 7 bases and V by 5 bases; bases with no gene match: 5. CDR3 amino acids: CAWGTGGSGYTF. DNA of the CDR3: TGTGCCTGGGGTACAGGGGGCTCTGGCTACACCTTC.

The V and J genes are TRBV5-1 and TRBJ1-1, with no clear D. The CDR3 sequence is 13 residues long. Trimming left V 4 bases short and J 3 bases short, with 10 bases between. Germline V gene data show CDR1 as SGHRS and CDR2 as YFSETQ. CDR3 residues: CASSRGIDTEAFF. CDR3 bases: TGCGCCAGCAGCCGCGGAATCGACACTGAAGCTTTCTTT.

This clone was detected once. Additional DNA sequences in this sample encode the identical CDR3. J is TRBJ1-5 and V is TRBV7-2; D perhaps matches TRBD1 (5 bases). CDR1 and CDR2 from the germline V gene are SGHTA and FQGNSA. V was cut by 2 bases and J by 7 bases, with 9 bases left in between. This CDR3 region has 13 residues. The CDR3 sequence is CASSLWRDQPQHF. CDR3 nucleotide sequence: TGTGCCAGCAGCTTATGGCGGGACCAGCCCCAGCATTTT.

This chain connects TRBV6-5 to TRBJ2-2; 7 bases agree with TRBD2. The length of the CDR3 is 16 residues. V was clipped by 2 bases and J by 1 base; unmatched bases: 4. The germline CDR1 and CDR2 sequences are MNHEY and SVGAGI. This chain's CDR3 is CASSYDVAGNTGELFF. For the CDR3, the DNA is TGTGCCAGCAGTTACGACGTAGCGGGGAACACCGGGGAGCTGTTTTTT.

The chain employs TRBV28 and TRBJ2-6; D remains unclear. Germline CDR1 MDHEN, CDR2 SYDVKM. Trimming stripped 8 bases from V and 0 bases from J, with 14 bases between. This CDR3 contains 16 residues. In nucleotides, the CDR3 is TGTGCCAGCGGCAGTGGTCGTCACTCTGGGGCCAACGTCCTGACTTTC. Translation: CASGSGRHSGANVLTF.

The rearrangement joins TRBV7-2 to TRBJ2-7; D unclear. Deletions cut 7 bases from V and 3 bases from J, with 16 bases between. The CDR3 length is 14 residues. Germline loops: CDR1 SGHTA, CDR2 FQGNSA. The CDR3 protein is CASTPPARIYEQYF. The CDR3 nucleotides read TGTGCCAGCACCCCACCAGCTAGGATCTACGAGCAGTACTTC. The full variable domain, its missing parts supplied by reference TRBV7-2 and TRBJ2-7, is GAGVSQSPSNKVTEKGKDVELRCDPISGHTALYWYRQSLGQGLEFLIYFQGNSAPDKSGLPSDRFSAERTGGSVSTLTIQRTQQEDSAVYLCASTPPARIYEQYFGPGTRLTVT.

This rearrangement joins TRBV4-3 to TRBJ1-1; tentatively, D is TRBD1 (6 bases). V lost 4 bases and J lost 0, with 12 bases in between. The CDR3 is 15 residues long. Looked up from germline, CDR1 is LGHNA and CDR2 is YSLEER. The CDR3, as DNA: TGCGCCAGCAGCCCACTTGGACAGCTGAACACTGAAGCTTTCTTT. It translates to CASSPLGQLNTEAFF.

The V gene is TRBV5-1, the J gene TRBJ2-1; 9 nucleotides agree with TRBD2. Unmatched junction bases numbered 12, after V lost 3 bases and J lost 8 bases. CDR1 and CDR2 (germline): SGHRS, YFSETQ. The CDR3 is 16 amino acids. The CDR3 coding sequence is TGCGCCAGCAGCTCGATACTAGCGGGTGCTTCAGATGAGCAGTTCTTC. This codes for CASSSILAGASDEQFF.

The genes are TRBV10-3 and TRBJ2-3, with 8 bases fitting TRBD2. CDR1 and CDR2 from the germline V gene are ENHRY and SYGVKD. This CDR3 is 16 amino acids long. Trimming at V came to 5 bases and at J to 3 bases, leaving 10 bases not matched to a gene. CDR3 sequence (DNA): TGTGCCATCAGTCCCCAGGGCAGCGGGAGTACAGATACGCAGTATTTT. Encoded protein: CAISPQGSGSTDTQYF.

This clone was seen more than once but under ten times. V and J are TRBV28 and TRBJ1-2; D perhaps matches TRBD1 (6 bases). CDR3 length equals 14 residues. V dropped 5 bases and J dropped 5 bases, with 15 bases sitting between them. Germline values: CDR1 MDHEN, CDR2 SYDVKM. In nucleotides, the CDR3 is TGTGCCAGCAGTCCATCAGGGGTCGTATATGGCTACACCTTC. This translates into CASSPSGVVYGYTF.

The chain employs TRBV2 and TRBJ2-7, with 7 positions matching TRBD1. Per the germline V gene, CDR1 is SNHLY and CDR2 is FYNNEI. Trimming cost V 9 bases and J 3 bases; bases outside gene matches: 11. The CDR3 totals 14 residues. CDR3 in DNA: TGTGCCAGTTCAAGGGACAGAGGGGACTACGAGCAGTACTTC. Amino acids: CASSRDRGDYEQYF.

The chain uses TRBV30 and TRBJ2-6; D unclear. There are 15 residues in the CDR3. V lost 6 bases and J 1 base, leaving 13 bases between the germline ends. Per germline, CDR1 GTSNPN and CDR2 SVGIG (reference sequence). CDR3 protein: CACPLTVSGANVLTF. CDR3 DNA: TGTGCCTGCCCCCTAACGGTTTCTGGGGCCAACGTCCTGACTTTC.

The chain couples TRBV2 to TRBJ1-1; maybe TRBD1 (6 bases). V was trimmed by 4 bases and J by 1 base, leaving 13 bases between them. The CDR3 has 15 residues. Germline-derived CDR1 and CDR2 are SNHLY and FYNNEI. CDR3 DNA: TGTGCCAGCAGTGTACAGGGTTCTGAGAACACTGAAGCTTTCTTT. Protein: CASSVQGSENTEAFF.